Here is one TCR beta chain with its context. What it binds is not known. The CDR3 sequence is 14 residues long. V lost 2 bases to trimming and J lost 0 bases, with 11 bases between them. Germline assignment: CDR1 GTSNPN and CDR2 SVGIG (reference sequence). This record belongs to a study of beta chain features in type 1 diabetes. Study-level results: Researchers report that Type 1 diabetes patients had moderately but significantly shorter TCRB CDR3s across all four CD4+ subsets.

Every bit of the isolated RNA underwent reverse transcription, so sequencing read expressed TCRB transcripts. TCRdb's table, derived via immunoSEQ multiplex PCR, lists solely in-frame clones and lacks some. The profile shows 250,000 or so clones, roughly 20% of them singletons. The receptor comes from a woman in her forties with type 1 diabetes. Material for sequencing was naive CD4+ T cells from blood. This sequence joins TRBV30 and TRBJ2-7, with a possible D match to TRBD2 (5 bases). The CDR3 spells CAWSLARASYEQYF. CDR3 coding DNA: TGTGCCTGGAGTTTGGCGCGGGCCTCCTACGAGCAGTACTTC.